This T cell receptor beta chain derives from a study of radiation and T cells in renal cell carcinoma (dated by TCRdb to the early 2020s). Regarding the study in general: The samples were obtained from a clinical trial, where primary renal cell carcinomas were treated with 15 Gy stereotactic body radiation therapy and then removed by nephrectomy 4 weeks afterward. In total, some 50 samples, comprising 26 tumors and some 27 peripheral blood samples, were subjected to TCR beta sequencing. In the approximately 57 samples combined, some 4,000,000 unique CDR3 nucleotide sequences were found, encoding 3,000,000 or so unique CDR3 amino acid sequences.

This clone was seen only once. Its antigen is still unknown. Base-call qualities are not available, and no considerably larger clone is one nucleotide away. The paper as a whole reports these results and caveats: In blood, the top tumor clonotypes increased from baseline to 2 weeks after radiation and then shrank by 4 weeks, which suggests a temporary expansion of tumor-resident clones. Effects of radiation dose or scheduling on the TCR repertoire could not be addressed with the single-armed trial design. No pretreatment tumor biopsies were available, so the baseline intratumoral presence of clonotypes could not be determined. Changes in the blood repertoire were not tracked past 4 weeks after treatment.

Following the manufacturer's recommendations, the immunoSEQ kit was used to generate TCR beta libraries from genomic DNA. Library preparation used a first multiplex PCR with proprietary primers, then a second PCR adding unique barcodes, with bead cleanups after each round. Each sample batch included a kit-provided positive control reaction and a negative control reaction. The final libraries were assessed on an Agilent 4200 TapeStation D1000 ScreenTape, pooled by volume, and quantified by qPCR. An Illumina NextSeq500 fitted with a MidOutput 150-cycle cartridge performed the sequencing, running 156 Read1 cycles and 15 Index1 cycles with the kit's custom primers. The pooled library was loaded at approximately 1 pM, and about 20% PhiX control was spiked in. The original methods were these. Vendor-processed data were analyzed in R, and a clonotype was defined as all T cells sharing the same CDR3 nucleotide sequence. For clone abundance analyses, frequencies were normalized to the 10,000 most abundant clones in each sample. Before analysis, public T cell clones were removed, and these numbered fewer than six per sample on average. Tumor-enriched and baseline blood-enriched clonotypes were defined by at least a 32-fold difference in abundance between compartments. A beta-binomial differential abundance model was used to identify clonotypes that were expanded or contracted between blood time points. Similarity between tumor and blood repertoires was quantified using the Baroni-Urbani and Buser coefficient, and groups were compared with two-tailed Wilcoxon tests in R. Here the immuneACCESS table is served through TCRdb, limited to in-frame sequences with V and J called. Missing clones are a known gap in these copies; in checked studies unresolved V genes cover under half, and the rest lacks a known reason. V and J calls and clone size are given by that table; D and trimming were obtained from the DNA. For this sample there are tens of thousands of clones; about 79% appear just once. The biggest ten clones account for 6% to 7% of the sample.

The sample's time point label, decoded: baseline pretreatment blood. Taken with the paper, the label for treatment or condition translates to: 15 Gy SBRT to primary tumor, nephrectomy 4 weeks later. Serial peripheral blood from radiation-treated patients was sampled at baseline, 2 weeks and 4 weeks after SBRT to track tumor-enriched clonotypes. Every patient had renal cell carcinoma of clear cell pathology. The QIAamp DNA Blood Mini Kit (Qiagen) was used to prepare genomic DNA for TCR sequencing. Samples were included in the analyses only if all quality control checks were passed. Based on the germline V gene, the CDR1 and CDR2 sequences are SGDLS and YYNGEE. After removal of 0 bases from V and 4 bases from J, the junction retains 8 bases not matched to a gene. The CDR3 runs 17 amino acids, cysteine and phenylalanine included. This entry keeps only the CDR3 DNA: 51 bases, framed from base 1.

The TCR originated in a man aged 55 to 70 with renal cell carcinoma. The input for sequencing was blood, taken from a patient whose treatment included radiotherapy and nephrectomy. This chain joins TRBV9 to TRBJ2-3; 10 junctional bases match TRBD2. The DNA sequence is TGTGCCAGCAGCGTAGTTCCTAGCGGGAGATCGGCAGATACGCAGTATTTT. This is translated as CASSVVPSGRSADTQYF.